The rows below give T cell receptor beta chains drawn from one sample of a study of Graves' ophthalmopathy and Graves' hyperthyroidism. TCRdb re-called the multiplex PCR reads through MiXCR, storing one row per CDR3 protein. The data hold some 380,000 distinct CDR3 sequences, with less than 20% observed a single time. Sequenced material: peripheral blood. These TCRs come from a woman between 18 and 29 years old with stable Graves' hyperthyroidism. Both conserved end residues are part of each CDR3. The D gene is left open where the match is weak. Only some rows state a clone size, as once, few, many or a class for expanded clones.

V	D	size	J	DNA	CDR3
TRBV10-3	TRBD1	NA	TRBJ2-1	TGTGCCATCAGCGCGGGACAGGGAGCCTACAATGAGCAGTTCTTC	CAISAGQGAYNEQFF
TRBV24-1	NA	many	TRBJ2-7	TGTGCCACCAGTGATTTCCAGGGAAGTTCGCCCCCAAAACCCTACGAGCAGTACTTC	CATSDFQGSSPPKPYEQYF
TRBV12-3/TRBV12-4	TRBD1	many	TRBJ1-5	TGTGCCAGCAGCACGACAGGGGTGGGGCAGCCCCAGCATTTT	CASSTTGVGQPQHF
TRBV9	NA	few	TRBJ2-2	TGTGCCAGCAGCGTCCCAGGGACACCAACCGGGGAGCTGTTTTTT	CASSVPGTPTGELFF
TRBV11-2	TRBD1	many	TRBJ2-7	TGTGCCAGCAGCTTAGATGTGGGACAGGGCACCTACGAGCAGTACTTC	CASSLDVGQGTYEQYF
TRBV24-1	NA	many	TRBJ1-1	TGTGCCACCAGTGCGGGGGGAGACACTGAAGCTTTCTTT	CATSAGGDTEAFF
TRBV6-1	TRBD2	NA	TRBJ2-5	TGTGCCAGCAGTGAAGTCGGTAGCGGGAGGCCCCACGTGGGGACCCAGTACTTC	CASSEVGSGRPHVGTQYF
TRBV4-1	TRBD1	NA	TRBJ1-3	TGCGCCAGCAGCTCCCACAGGGGTGGAAACACCATATATTTT	CASSSHRGGNTIYF
TRBV4-1	NA	many	TRBJ2-7	TGCGCCAGCAGCCAAAAAGGCTCGGCCTACGAGCAGTACTTC	CASSQKGSAYEQYF
TRBV20-1	TRBD1	many	TRBJ1-1	TGCAGTGCTCAGGGGGGCCAAAACACTGAAGCTTTCTTT	CSAQGGQNTEAFF
TRBV10-3	NA	many	TRBJ1-5	TGTGCCATCAGTGCTAAAGAGGGAAACAATCAGCCCCAGCATTTT	CAISAKEGNNQPQHF
TRBV29-1	NA	few	TRBJ1-1	TGCAGCGTTGAAGATATCCATTTGGGAGGGGAAATGAACACTGAAGCTTTCTTT	CSVEDIHLGGEMNTEAFF
TRBV5-1	NA	NA	TRBJ1-1	TGCGCCAGCAGCGGCCGGGGGGGCAACACTGAAGCTTTCTTT	CASSGRGGNTEAFF
TRBV27	TRBD2	many	TRBJ2-7	TGTGCCAGCAGTAAAGGACTAGCGGGGGGCAACCACGAGCAGTACTTC	CASSKGLAGGNHEQYF
TRBV6-1	NA	many	TRBJ2-2	TGTGCCAGCGGGGGGGCGGGCACCGGGGAGCTGTTTTTT	CASGGAGTGELFF
TRBV6-5	TRBD1	many	TRBJ2-7	TGTGCCAGCAGTCGTCCGGGACAGGGCTTTTACGAGCAGTACTTC	CASSRPGQGFYEQYF
TRBV4-1	TRBD1	many	TRBJ1-1	TGCGCCAGCAGATCGACAGGGACGAACACTGAAGCTTTCTTT	CASRSTGTNTEAFF
TRBV7-2	NA	few	TRBJ1-1	TGTGCCAGCAGCTCCAAGCGGGAGGTGAACACTGAAGCTTTCTTT	CASSSKREVNTEAFF
TRBV3-1	NA	many	TRBJ1-1	TGTGCCAGCAGCCAAACCGCGTCGGTCACTGAAGCTTTCTTT	CASSQTASVTEAFF
TRBV27	TRBD1	many	TRBJ1-2	TGTGCCAGCAGCCACAGGGGAGACTATGGCTACACCTTC	CASSHRGDYGYTF
TRBV11-2	NA	many	TRBJ1-5	TGTGCCAGCAGCTTAGAGAGCCTAAGCAATCAGCCCCAGCATTTT	CASSLESLSNQPQHF
TRBV12-5	NA	NA	TRBJ2-7	TGTGCTCCTCGGGACTCTTTAAACTACGAGCAGTACTTC	CAPRDSLNYEQYF